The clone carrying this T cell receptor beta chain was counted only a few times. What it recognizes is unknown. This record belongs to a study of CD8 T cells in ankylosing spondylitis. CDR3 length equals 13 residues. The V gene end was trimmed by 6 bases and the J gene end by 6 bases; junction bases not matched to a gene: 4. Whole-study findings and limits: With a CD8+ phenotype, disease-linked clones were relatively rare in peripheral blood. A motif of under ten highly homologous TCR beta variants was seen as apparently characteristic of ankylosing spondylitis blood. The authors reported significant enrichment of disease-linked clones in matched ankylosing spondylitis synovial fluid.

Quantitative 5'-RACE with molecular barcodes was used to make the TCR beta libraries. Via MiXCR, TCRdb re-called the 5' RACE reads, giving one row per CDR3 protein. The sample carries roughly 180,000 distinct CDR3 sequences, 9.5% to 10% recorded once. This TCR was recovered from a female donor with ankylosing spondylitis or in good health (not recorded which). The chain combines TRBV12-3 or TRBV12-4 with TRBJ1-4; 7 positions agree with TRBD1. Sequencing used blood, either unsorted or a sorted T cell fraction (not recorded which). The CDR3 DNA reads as TGTGCCAGCAGGGGAGACAGGGATGAAAAACTGTTTTTT. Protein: CASRGDRDEKLFF.